The 17 T cell receptor beta chains given below trace back to one sample, sequenced in a study of T cell changes during pregnancy in multiple sclerosis (dated by TCRdb to the late 2010s). Library preparation was by the immunoSEQ multiplex PCR assay. Held by TCRdb, this immuneACCESS table contains in-frame sequences only and omits some clones. Under half of the omission traces to an unresolved V gene where checked; the cause of the rest is unknown. Recorded for this sample are approximately 130,000 clones; 90% to 96% of them occurred a single time. The top ten hold roughly 0.44% of the sample. This material consisted of peripheral blood, taken after pregnancy. Receptors were obtained from a female donor with multiple sclerosis, enrolled in a pregnancy study.

The V call is TRBV5-1, the J call TRBJ2-2, with a weak D call TRBD1 (6 bases). Germline CDR1 reads SGHRS; CDR2 reads YFSETQ. Between the trimmed V and J ends, which lost 3 bases and 5 bases, there was a span of 11 bases. The CDR3 has 14 residues. In nucleotides, the CDR3 is TGCGCCAGCAGCTCATACAGGGTAACCGGGGAGCTGTTTTTT. Its protein product is CASSSYRVTGELFF.

V and J are TRBV13 and TRBJ1-1, with D perhaps matching TRBD1 (5 bases). From germline, CDR1 is PRHDT and CDR2 FYEKMQ (reference sequence). V lost 6 bases and J lost 7, with 18 bases in between. This CDR3 spans 14 amino acids. CDR3 sequence: CASSPGLSGREAFF. The CDR3, as DNA: TGTGCCAGCAGTCCGGGACTGAGCGGGCGTGAAGCTTTCTTT.

The chain links TRBV5-8 to TRBJ2-3, with 8 bases aligning to TRBD1. V lost 0 bases and J lost 0; bases outside the gene matches: 3. Germline-derived CDR1 and CDR2 are SGHTS and YDEGEE. The CDR3 is made up of 16 amino acids. Here the CDR3 reads CASSLGTGSSTDTQYF. In DNA, the CDR3 is TGTGCCAGCAGCTTGGGGACAGGGTCCAGCACAGATACGCAGTATTTT.

This chain joins TRBV10-3 and TRBJ1-4; TRBD1 matches at 8 bases. This CDR3 comprises 13 residues. Germline V lookup: CDR1 ENHRY, CDR2 SYGVKD. V lost 6 bases to trimming and J lost 6 bases; unmatched junction nucleotides: 3. CDR3 in DNA: TGTGCCATCAGGACAGGGGTGGATGAAAAACTGTTTTTT. Translating it yields CAIRTGVDEKLFF.

The rearrangement uses TRBV6-5 and TRBJ1-2; 7 bases are shared with TRBD1. Germline V CDR1 and CDR2: MNHEY, SVGAGI. The length of the CDR3 is 13 residues. The ends lost 6 bases at V and 4 bases at J; junction bases unmatched: 5. CDR3 nucleotide sequence: TGTGCCAGCAGCCCGTGGGACAGCTATGGCTACACCTTC. This gives the protein CASSPWDSYGYTF.

The CDR3 nucleotides are TGTGCCAGCAGCATACAGCTACCCAGGTACGAGCAGTACTTC. Protein sequence: CASSIQLPRYEQYF. The chain links TRBV6-1 to TRBJ2-7, with no clear D. The V gene's germline CDR1 is MNHNS and CDR2 SASEGT. The CDR3 extends over 14 amino acids. Deletions cut 6 bases from V and 4 bases from J, with 16 bases between.

The rearrangement uses TRBV19 and TRBJ2-3, with D possibly being TRBD2 (5 bases). V lost 9 bases to trimming and J lost 0 bases, with 13 bases between them. The V gene's germline CDR1 is LNHDA and CDR2 SQIVND (reference sequence). The CDR3 has 14 residues. As DNA, the CDR3 is TGTGCCAGCCAGGCTAGCACGAGCACAGATACGCAGTATTTT. Translation gives CASQASTSTDTQYF.

The chain recombines TRBV6-1 with TRBJ2-7; D is perhaps TRBD2 (5 bases). Germline values: CDR1 MNHNS, CDR2 SASEGT. Trimming pared 6 bases from V and 6 bases from J, leaving 18 bases between. The CDR3 runs to 14 residues. The CDR3 loop is CASSHTQEVAEQYF. The CDR3 region has the DNA TGTGCCAGCAGCCATACCCAGGAGGTTGCCGAGCAGTACTTC.

V and J are TRBV28 and TRBJ1-2; D gene unclear. The germline V and J ends were trimmed by 8 bases and 7 bases, with 8 bases remaining between them. The CDR3 runs 10 residues. Germline V gene data show CDR1 as MDHEN and CDR2 as SYDVKM. CDR3: CASQRVGYTF. CDR3 sequence (DNA): TGTGCCAGCCAGAGGGTTGGCTACACCTTC.

This sequence joins TRBV28 and TRBJ2-1; 9 bases line up with TRBD2. The J segment lost 7 bases and the V segment lost 6 bases, leaving 4 bases of the junction unmatched. The CDR3 covers 13 residues. Germline assignment: CDR1 MDHEN and CDR2 SYDVKM. The CDR3 loop reads CASRLGLANEQFF. The CDR3 DNA reads TGTGCCAGCAGGCTCGGACTAGCGAATGAGCAGTTCTTC.

The V call is TRBV19, the J call TRBJ2-6, with TRBD1 matching 10 bases. Germline CDR1 and CDR2: LNHDA and SQIVND (reference sequence). V was pared by 2 bases and J by 4 bases, with 5 bases of the junction left unmatched. This CDR3 is 17 amino acids long. The CDR3 spells CASSIRQGARGANVLTF. The CDR3 DNA reads as TGTGCCAGTAGTATAAGACAGGGGGCGAGAGGGGCCAACGTCCTGACTTTC.

This rearrangement joins TRBV30 to TRBJ1-6; 8 bases line up with TRBD1. This CDR3 has 13 amino acids. Germline V gene sequence: CDR1 GTSNPN, CDR2 SVGIG (reference sequence). With V trimmed by 5 bases and J by 8 bases, 5 bases remained unmatched. This chain's CDR3 is CAWVDRADSPLHF. The CDR3 DNA sequence: TGTGCCTGGGTGGACAGGGCGGATTCACCCCTCCACTTT. Combining the CDR3 with reference TRBV30 and TRBJ1-6 gives the whole variable domain SQTIHQWPATLVQPVGSPLSLECTVEGTSNPNLYWYRQAAGRGLQLLFYSVGIGQISSEVPQNLSASRPQDRQFILSSKKLLLSDSGFYLCAWVDRADSPLHFGNGTRLTVT.

V is TRBV9 and J is TRBJ1-4; maybe TRBD1 (6 bases). There are 15 residues in the CDR3. V was pared by 3 bases and J by 14 bases, with 23 bases between. Germline V gives CDR1 SGDLS, CDR2 YYNGEE. CDR3: CASSDTGTGSSGLFF. The CDR3, as DNA: TGTGCCAGCAGCGACACAGGGACGGGGTCCTCCGGGCTGTTTTTT.

This clone was picked up a small number of times. The genes are TRBV7-9 and TRBJ1-1; D is undetermined. There are 12 residues in the CDR3. Trimming took off 5 bases at V and 8 bases at J, with 12 bases between the two ends. The germline V gene encodes CDR1 SEHNR and CDR2 FQNEAQ (reference sequence). The CDR3 region is CASSIRELEAFF. CDR3 sequence (DNA): TGTGCCAGCAGCATCCGGGAGTTAGAAGCTTTCTTT.

The J gene is TRBJ2-3, the V gene TRBV2; D uncertain. Trimming removed 5 bases from V and 8 bases from J, with 11 bases in between. CDR1 is SNHLY and CDR2 is FYNNEI in the germline V gene. This CDR3 has 12 residues. CDR3 in DNA: TGTGCCAGCAGTATAGTACTCGGTACGCAGTATTTT. Translated, it gives CASSIVLGTQYF.

As to this clone: At one end the junction does not follow the germline gene, possibly because of a read error. The rearrangement joins TRBV25-1 to TRBJ2-1, with TRBD1 matching 7 bases. There are 13 residues in the CDR3. The germline V gene has CDR1 MGHDK and CDR2 SYGVNS. CDR3 residues: CASSLNRDRAQIF. For the CDR3, the DNA is TGTGCCAGCAGCCTTAACAGAGACAGGGCACAGATCTTC.

The chain is built from TRBV4-1 and TRBJ2-3; no clear D. Germline V CDR1 and CDR2: MGHRA, YSYEKL. V was cut by 3 bases and J by 4 bases, with 11 bases left in between. The CDR3 sequence is 14 residues long. The CDR3 loop reads CASSHERSSDTQYF. Written as DNA, the CDR3 is TGCGCCAGCAGCCATGAGAGGAGTTCAGATACGCAGTATTTT.